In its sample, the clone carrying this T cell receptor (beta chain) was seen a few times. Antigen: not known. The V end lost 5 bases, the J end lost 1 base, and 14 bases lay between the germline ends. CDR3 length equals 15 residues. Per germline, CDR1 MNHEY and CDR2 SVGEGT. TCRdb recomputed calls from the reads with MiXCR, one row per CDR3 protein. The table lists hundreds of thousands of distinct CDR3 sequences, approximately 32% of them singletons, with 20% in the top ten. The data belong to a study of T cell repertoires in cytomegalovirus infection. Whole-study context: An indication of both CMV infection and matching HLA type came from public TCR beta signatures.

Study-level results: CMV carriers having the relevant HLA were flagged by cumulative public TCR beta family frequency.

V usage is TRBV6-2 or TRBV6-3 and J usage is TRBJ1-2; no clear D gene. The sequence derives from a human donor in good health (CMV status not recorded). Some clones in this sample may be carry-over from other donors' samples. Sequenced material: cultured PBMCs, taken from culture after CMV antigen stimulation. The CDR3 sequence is CASSEGSLNNYGYTF. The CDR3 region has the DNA TGTGCCAGCAGTGAAGGGTCCTTAAATAACTATGGCTACACCTTC.